This TCR beta chain comes out of a study of long-term antiretroviral therapy in people with HIV. Per individual, the PBMC samples numbered at least one pre-ART and at least two post-ART. Survey-level immunoSEQ v3.0 assays were run. Sequenced by immunoSEQ multiplex PCR; TCRdb stores in-frame clones only, minus some. The data hold 26,000 or so clones, with around 86% observed a single time. General study findings and limits: Dominance of pre-ART expanded clones persisted, fluctuating and often declining after ART. CDR3 length ranges were narrower in HIV repertoires than in controls. Although diversity increased after ART, it remained lower than in transplant donor controls.

Concerning this clone: Its specificity is not known.

This CDR3 is built from 11 residues. Germline CDR1 SGDLS, CDR2 YYNGEE. The V end was cut by 0 bases, the J end by 6 bases, with 1 base between. This sequence joins TRBV9 and TRBJ2-1; no clear D gene. The receptor's source is a woman aged 30 to 39 with HIV. The source was unsorted PBMCs, collected 1.9 years after starting antiretroviral therapy. CDR3 protein: CASSVANEQFF. CDR3 DNA: TGTGCCAGCAGCGTAGCCAATGAGCAGTTCTTC.